This paragraph covers one T cell receptor beta chain sequence. Only a few counts were recorded for this clone. Its antigen is unknown. The sample holds no much larger clone one base away, and base qualities are not on file. The data belong to a study of cytomegalovirus exposure and HLA in healthy donors (dated 2017 in TCRdb). At the level of the whole study: In an earlier analysis of several hundred of the donors, 250 to 350 Gb of sequence data and 100 million or so unique TCR beta sequences from 150 million to 200 million T cells were reported. An early release that covered some 630 HLA-typed donors contained around 330 gigabases of sequencing data and tens of millions of unique TCR sequences. Of the 300 to 500 genotyped donors, 75% to 85% were placed in the genetic ancestry cluster associated with self-reported Caucasian donors. The study aimed to test whether signatures of past pathogen exposure could be identified by cataloging public T cell receptors. The T cell repertoires of 666 subjects were profiled by immunosequencing and related to cytomegalovirus serostatus. A separate validation cohort of roughly 130 different subjects was used in addition to the roughly 670-subject first cohort. High-throughput TCR immunosequencing, statistical association of individual TCRs with disease status, and machine learning were combined to predict cytomegalovirus infection status. In a later analysis, previously published TCR beta repertoires from 550 to 750 donors were re-analyzed and high-resolution HLA genotyping was added so that TCR occurrence patterns could be studied. In the later analysis, no new phenotypic data were used to find candidate immune exposures; instead, reliance was placed on TCR beta sequences and their occurrence across donors. An earlier analysis of some 500 of the donors used high-throughput TCR beta sequencing to judge whether each TCR beta V gene segment behaved as functional or pseudogenic. Donor age, sex, ethnicity and CMV serostatus were compiled alongside the repertoire data. In a later genetic analysis, genome-wide SNP genotypes for about 65% of the roughly 670 donors were used, and that subset was treated as a discovery cohort. Every discovery cohort repertoire had been produced on one sequencing platform. HLA typing included class I and class II loci at four-digit resolution. The number of typed donors differed by locus: roughly 620-630 for A, B, C, DRB1 and DQB1; approximately 520 for DQA1; about 600 for DPA1; and roughly 490 for DPB1. Because of strong linkage in the cohort, roughly five DR-DQ haplotypes were treated as single units for association and clustering. Among 300 to 500 genotyped donors of the cohort, an average of around 220,000 unique TCR beta nucleotide sequences was sequenced per donor, of which 15% to 20% were non-productive.

The cohort was made up of roughly 670 healthy bone marrow donors. Cohort members were all nominally healthy when sampled, although unrecorded immune exposures were likely present. The donor tested CMV seropositive, placing the donor among the approximately 290 seropositive members of the cohort. Each donor provided a peripheral blood sample, and peripheral blood mononuclear cells were used for TCR beta sequencing. The Qiagen DNeasy Blood Extraction Kit was used to extract genomic DNA from the blood cell samples. The CDR3 goes from the cysteine to the phenylalanine over 13 residues. The kept DNA is CDR3 alone, 39 bases in frame from the first base. The germline V end is reduced by 5 bases and the J end by 7 bases; junction bases left unmatched: 4. The CDR1 and CDR2 encoded by the germline V gene are MDHEN and SYDVKM. Summary of the overall study and its limitations: Roughly uniform sequencing depth across donors was assumed in presence/absence analyses, although this assumption may not hold. Across donors, most TCR sequences were observed very rarely, whereas some public TCRs were present in many individuals. A further reported finding was that TCR beta sequences accurately predicted the HLA-A and HLA-B alleles for most subjects in the first cohort. In both the original and validation cohorts, the classifier was reported to diagnose cytomegalovirus status with high specificity and sensitivity. A later analysis found that TCR association rates varied across HLA loci, with DRB1 alleles showing the most associated TCRs and HLA-C alleles the fewest. Roughly 15 rarely observed V segments, including chromosome 9 orphons, were excluded from the earlier analysis of just under 600 of the donors because counts were too low. Some IMGT-functional V segments, including TRBV6-2 and TRBV6-3, could not be distinguished by the 87-base-pair reads and were therefore excluded. A later analysis found that HLA-associated TCR beta chains were more clonally expanded and had lower generation probabilities than equally common non-associated chains. This cohort had only TCR beta chains sequenced, and the lack of alpha or paired-chain data limited which features could be detected. A few of the identified cytomegalovirus-associated TCR beta chains were confirmed in vitro to be specific for cytomegalovirus antigens. When HLA alleles, especially DR and DQ, strongly co-occurred, TCR associations were difficult to assign to individual alleles. A later genetic analysis associated a missense DCLRE1C variant with V-gene and J-gene trimming of TCR beta chains, and an independent cohort replicated the association. A later analysis reported that several top co-occurrence clusters appeared linked to parvovirus B19, influenza, CMV and Epstein-Barr virus. In a later analysis, most CMV-associated TCR beta chains were found to appear HLA-restricted, with HLA associations seemingly driven largely by CMV exposure. At a false discovery rate of 0.05, a later analysis linked approximately 18,000 TCR beta sequences to specific HLA alleles. The sequencing pipeline was judged likely to have produced a cluster of highly shared sequence variants as a technical artifact. Broadly in line with IMGT annotations, most TCR beta V segments showed up in productive rearrangements about 87% or about 30% of the time in an earlier analysis of 587 of the donors. The authors suggested that the approach could potentially be extended to other disease states and immunological phenotypes. CMV serostatus was the only immune exposure information available for the cohort. In a later genetic analysis, fewer N-insertions in productive TCRs were reported among donors in an Asian-associated ancestry cluster than the approximately 630-donor mean. The study listed approximately 150 TCR beta chains as associated with cytomegalovirus. Correlated functional status among segregating V segments might be attributable to linkage disequilibrium, but an unknown experimental factor could not be ruled out. Because HLA typing was unavailable for some donors at each locus, only the typed subset was used in association tests.

The method was the immunoSEQ multiplex PCR assay. For the multiplex PCR, a mixture combining 60 forward primers for TCR Vbeta segments and 13 reverse primers for TCR Jbeta segments was used. Amplification of the CDR3 region of rearranged TCR beta genes was performed with a multiplex PCR assay on genomic DNA. On the Illumina HiSeq System, the amplified TCR beta libraries were sequenced as 87-base-pair reads. The paper's data handling went like this. A later analysis tallied tens of millions of unique TCR beta chains across the approximately 670 repertoires, and around 12 million of those chains were shared by two or more donors. A nearest-neighbor algorithm error-corrected the raw reads and collapsed the reads into unique sequences, merging closely related sequences to remove PCR and sequencing errors. Alignment of CDR3 sequences to IMGT reference sequences was used to assign V, D and J gene segments. For a sequence to be retained, a match of at least six nucleotides to both a V gene segment and a J gene segment was required. A rearrangement counted as productive if the CDR3 had no stop codons and remained in frame with V and J, and every other rearrangement counted as non-productive. Following IMGT convention, CDR3 was defined as the stretch from the second conserved V-encoded cysteine up to the conserved J-encoded phenylalanine. The earlier analysis of 500 to 600 of the donors excluded sequences that lacked an unambiguous match to a single V gene segment. In an earlier analysis of a few hundred of the donors, V segments were called functional above 56.7% productive rearrangements and were called segregating when the between-donor standard deviation exceeded 5%. A statistical classification framework was built for diagnosing cytomegalovirus status from the catalog of TCR beta chain sequences. In a later analysis, TCR nucleotide sequences were compared against IMGT/GENE-DB human TR gene sequences so that V and J genes could be assigned. In a later analysis, CDR3 sequences and most-parsimonious VDJ recombination scenarios were assigned using the TCRdist pipeline. A later analysis defined each TCR beta chain by its CDR3 amino acid sequence plus V-gene family, and excluded reads lacking a unique V-gene family. A later analysis removed 450 to 600 highly shared, low-generation-probability nucleotide sequences to deal with suspected cross-contamination and a sequencing artifact. In a later analysis, a clonal expansion index for each public chain was calculated from normalized within-repertoire ranks of inferred template counts. In a later analysis, generation probabilities were computed with a VDJ recombination model fitted to out-of-frame rearrangements, and the resulting probabilities were checked against IGoR. In a later analysis, hypergeometric tests were used to score TCR-TCR, TCR-HLA and TCR-CMV co-occurrence, with a repertoire-size bias correction applied to TCR pairs. False discovery rates were estimated in a later analysis by permuting HLA or CMV assignments 20 times. In a later analysis, co-occurring TCRs were grouped using DBSCAN, with TCRdist sequence similarity added in when clustering inside HLA-allele-positive subsets. Repertoires with fewer than 30,000 or more than 120,000 public chains, plus five repertoires with anomalous nucleotide sharing, were excluded from co-occurrence clustering. The table was pulled from immuneACCESS by TCRdb, which kept in-frame rearrangements only. Such tables lose some clones; where checked, under half of the loss comes from unresolved V genes, and the rest has no known cause. V, J and clone size are taken as reported in that table, and D and trimming were inferred from the DNA itself. The sample table shows some 110,000 clones, and about 9.5% are seen once. Less than 6% of the sample belongs to the ten largest clones.

The sample was PBMCs. The sequence was collected from a man aged 35-49 years in good health and CMV-seropositive. The V and J segments used are TRBV28 and TRBJ1-2; TRBD1 matches 10 bases in the middle. CDR3 region: CASSRQGASGYTF. The DNA is TGTGCCAGCAGTCGACAGGGGGCGAGTGGCTACACCTTC.